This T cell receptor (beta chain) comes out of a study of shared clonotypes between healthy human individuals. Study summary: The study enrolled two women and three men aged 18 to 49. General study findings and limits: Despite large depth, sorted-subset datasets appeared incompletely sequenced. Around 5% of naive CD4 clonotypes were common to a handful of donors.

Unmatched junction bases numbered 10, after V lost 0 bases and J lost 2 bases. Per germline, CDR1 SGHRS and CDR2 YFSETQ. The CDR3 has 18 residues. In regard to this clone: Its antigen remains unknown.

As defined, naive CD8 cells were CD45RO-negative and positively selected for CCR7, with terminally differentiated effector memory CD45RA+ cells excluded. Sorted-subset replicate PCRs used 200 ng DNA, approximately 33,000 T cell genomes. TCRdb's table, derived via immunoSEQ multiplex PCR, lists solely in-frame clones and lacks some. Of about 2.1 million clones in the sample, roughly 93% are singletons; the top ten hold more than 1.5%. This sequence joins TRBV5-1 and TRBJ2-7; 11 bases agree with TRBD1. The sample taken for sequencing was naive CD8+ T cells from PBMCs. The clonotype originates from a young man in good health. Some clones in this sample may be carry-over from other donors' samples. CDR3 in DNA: TGCGCCAGCAGCTTGGCCTTGAGGGGACAGGGGGTTGCCTACGAGCAGTACTTC. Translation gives CASSLALRGQGVAYEQYF.